This is a list of T cell receptor beta chains from one sample in a study of shared clonotypes between healthy human individuals. The data were produced by immunoSEQ multiplex PCR, yet TCRdb's version contains in-frame clones alone and is incomplete. The sample includes roughly 490,000 clones, 79% seen only once; the top ten take roughly 12%. Sequencing was performed on PBMCs. Source of these receptors: a woman between 35 and 50 years old in good health. Some clones in this sample may be carry-over from other donors' samples. Each CDR3 is given with its conserved first and last residue. Each record gives: clone size, D gene, J gene, V gene, CDR3 protein, CDR3 DNA. A D gene is named only where the DNA matches it firmly. The size of a clone is reported for some rows only, either as once, few or many, or as a class for expanded clones.

>-|-|TRBJ2-7|TRBV5-5
CASSLRAGGYEQYF
TGTGCCAGCAGCTTACGCGCAGGCGGCTACGAGCAGTACTTC
>-|-|TRBJ1-1|TRBV7-2
CASSLERAGVTEAFF
TGTGCCAGCAGCTTGGAGAGGGCAGGGGTCACTGAAGCTTTCTTT
>-|-|TRBJ1-3|TRBV19
CASSIVLHSGNTIYF
TGTGCCAGTAGTATAGTCCTCCATTCTGGAAACACCATATATTTT
>-|-|TRBJ1-2|TRBV28
CASSPPLTLTNYGYTF
TGTGCCAGCAGTCCACCTTTGACTCTGACTAACTATGGCTACACCTTC
>-|TRBD1|TRBJ2-7|TRBV27
CASSPWDRAYEQYF
TGTGCCAGCAGTCCCTGGGACAGGGCCTACGAGCAGTACTTC
>-|TRBD2|TRBJ2-2|TRBV7-3
CASSSGAGGRSTGELFF
TGTGCCAGCAGCAGTGGGGCGGGAGGGCGGAGCACCGGGGAGCTGTTTTTT
>-|-|TRBJ2-7|TRBV4-1
CASSRTQGANEQYF
TGCGCCAGCAGCCGCACACAGGGCGCCAACGAGCAGTACTTC
>few|-|TRBJ2-5|TRBV7-2
CASSPKETQYF
TGTGCCAGCAGCCCGAAAGAGACCCAGTACTTC
>many|-|TRBJ1-1|TRBV7-8
CASSLDRVGWNTEAFF
TGTGCCAGCAGCTTGGACCGGGTTGGGTGGAACACTGAAGCTTTCTTT
>-|TRBD2|TRBJ2-5|TRBV7-2
CASSYSGNSQETQYF
TGTGCCAGCAGTTATAGCGGGAATAGCCAAGAGACCCAGTACTTC
>once|-|TRBJ2-3|TRBV7-9
CASSSTVTDTQYF
TGTGCCAGCAGCTCGACAGTTACAGATACGCAGTATTTT
>-|TRBD1|TRBJ1-5|TRBV19
CASRGQGGQPQHF
TGTGCCAGTAGAGGACAGGGCGGGCAGCCCCAGCATTTT
>-|TRBD1|TRBJ2-3|TRBV28
CASSPPGQGATSTDTQYF
TGTGCCAGCAGTCCCCCGGGACAGGGGGCCACTAGCACAGATACGCAGTATTTT
>-|TRBD1|TRBJ1-5|TRBV28
CASSPGQGEVNQPQHF
TGTGCCAGCAGCCCTGGACAGGGCGAGGTCAATCAGCCCCAGCATTTT
>-|TRBD1|TRBJ1-5|TRBV28
CASNKDRVGSQPQHF
TGTGCCAGCAATAAGGACAGGGTAGGGAGTCAGCCCCAGCATTTT
>-|-|TRBJ2-3|TRBV6-5
CASSYGRSHSDTQYF
TGTGCCAGCAGTTACGGGCGTTCGCACTCAGATACGCAGTATTTT
>-|-|TRBJ1-2|TRBV21-1
CASSPVGTGGHYGYTF
TGTGCCAGCAGCCCAGTAGGGACAGGGGGCCACTATGGCTACACCTTC
>-|-|TRBJ2-4|TRBV20-1
CSASRVGIQYF
TGCAGTGCTAGCAGGGTCGGCATTCAGTACTTC
>-|-|TRBJ1-1|TRBV9
CASSVQTALNTEAFF
TGTGCCAGCAGCGTTCAGACAGCTTTGAACACTGAAGCTTTCTTT
>-|TRBD2|TRBJ2-5|TRBV7-7
CASSPQDTWGGETQYF
TGTGCCAGCAGCCCCCAGGACACTTGGGGAGGGGAGACCCAGTACTTC
>-|TRBD1|TRBJ2-5|TRBV27
CASSLGQGPKWTQYF
TGTGCCAGCAGCCTTGGACAGGGGCCAAAGTGGACCCAGTACTTC
>-|TRBD2|TRBJ2-2|TRBV6-6
CASRGVAGVNTGELFF
TGTGCCAGCAGAGGAGTAGCGGGAGTGAACACCGGGGAGCTGTTTTTT
>-|-|TRBJ2-1|TRBV7-6
CASSLLESSYNEQFF
TGTGCCAGCAGCTTACTGGAAAGCTCCTACAATGAGCAGTTCTTC
>few|TRBD1|TRBJ1-1|TRBV6-1
CASSEGTGGLNTEAFF
TGTGCCAGCAGTGAGGGGACAGGGGGTCTGAACACTGAAGCTTTCTTT
>-|-|TRBJ2-6|TRBV10-3
CAISESGLSSSGANVLTF
TGTGCCATCAGTGAGTCAGGACTTTCTAGCTCTGGGGCCAACGTCCTGACTTTC
>-|-|TRBJ2-7|TRBV7-2
CASSLGGYQYF
TGTGCCAGCAGCTTGGGGGGTTATCAGTACTTC
>-|-|TRBJ2-5|TRBV5-1
CASSHDGGQETQYF
TGCGCCAGCAGCCACGACGGCGGTCAAGAGACCCAGTACTTC
>-|-|TRBJ2-2|TRBV11-2
CASSFVRNTGELFF
TGTGCCAGCAGCTTTGTTCGGAACACCGGGGAGCTGTTTTTT
>-|-|TRBJ2-6|TRBV5-1
CASSSSQGANVLTF
TGCGCCAGCAGCAGCTCCCAGGGGGCCAACGTCCTGACTTTC
>-|-|TRBJ2-7|TRBV9
CASSRGQGYEQYF
TGTGCCAGCAGCAGAGGGCAGGGCTACGAGCAGTACTTC
>-|TRBD2|TRBJ2-5|TRBV30
CAWRPGRSWETQYF
TGTGCCTGGAGGCCCGGGAGGAGTTGGGAGACCCAGTACTTC
>few|-|TRBJ1-1|TRBV5-1
CASSLVAGNTEAFF
TGCGCCAGCAGCTTGGTCGCGGGTAACACTGAAGCTTTCTTT
>-|-|TRBJ1-1|TRBV7-6
CASSPRRGTEAFF
TGTGCCAGCAGCCCGAGGAGGGGCACTGAAGCTTTCTTT
>-|-|TRBJ1-2|TRBV7-6
CASSSDGYYGYTF
TGTGCCAGCAGCTCCGACGGTTACTATGGCTACACCTTC
>-|-|TRBJ2-5|TRBV19
CASSIKVEETQYF
TGTGCCAGTAGTATTAAGGTCGAGGAGACCCAGTACTTC
>-|-|TRBJ2-2|TRBV7-9
CASSFSVGIRTGELFF
TGTGCCAGCAGCTTTTCAGTTGGGATTCGCACCGGGGAGCTGTTTTTT
>-|TRBD2|TRBJ2-5|TRBV6-5
CASSYGAGGEETQYF
TGTGCCAGCAGTTATGGTGCGGGAGGGGAGGAGACCCAGTACTTC
>-|TRBD1|TRBJ2-7|TRBV7-3
CASSPAPGQLYEQYF
TGTGCCAGCAGCCCGGCCCCGGGACAGCTCTACGAGCAGTACTTC
>-|-|TRBJ2-1|TRBV7-3
CASSFEDGAKFF
TGTGCCAGCAGCTTCGAAGACGGAGCTAAGTTCTTC
>-|-|TRBJ2-7|TRBV6-6
CASSYRDGSSYEQYF
TGTGCCAGCAGTTACAGGGACGGGTCCTCCTACGAGCAGTACTTC
>-|-|TRBJ1-1|TRBV28
CASSFGRRTEAFF
TGTGCCAGCAGTTTTGGCCGACGGACTGAAGCTTTCTTT
>-|TRBD1|TRBJ1-5|TRBV5-8
CASSIPGQRYSNQPQHF
TGTGCCAGCAGCATCCCGGGACAGAGATATAGCAATCAGCCCCAGCATTTT
>-|TRBD1|TRBJ2-1|TRBV6-4
CASRNEQGAGEQFF
TGTGCCAGCAGAAACGAACAGGGGGCGGGTGAGCAGTTCTTC
>-|-|TRBJ2-7|TRBV7-9
CASSLEGGTTYEQYF
TGTGCCAGCAGCTTAGAGGGGGGAACGACCTACGAGCAGTACTTC
>-|TRBD2|TRBJ2-2|TRBV7-6
CASSLGLAGSGTGELFF
TGTGCCAGCAGCTTGGGACTAGCGGGATCGGGCACCGGGGAGCTGTTTTTT
>-|-|TRBJ1-4|TRBV6-8
CASSYCQGDEKLFF
TGTGCCAGCAGTTACTGCCAAGGGGACGAAAAACTGTTTTTT
>-|TRBD1|TRBJ1-1|TRBV19
CASSGQGGIEAFF
TGTGCCAGTAGTGGTCAGGGGGGAATTGAAGCTTTCTTT
>-|-|TRBJ1-2|TRBV28
CASSTSGGGYGYTF
TGTGCCAGCAGTACCTCGGGAGGAGGGTATGGCTACACCTTC
>-|-|TRBJ1-4|TRBV30
CAWSSSIGEKLFF
TGTGCCTGGAGTAGCTCTATTGGCGAAAAACTGTTTTTT
>once|-|TRBJ2-7|TRBV9
CASSVASGTAYEQYF
TGTGCCAGCAGCGTAGCTTCCGGGACCGCCTACGAGCAGTACTTC
>-|-|TRBJ1-1|TRBV9
CASSPRTVYEAFF
TGTGCCAGCAGCCCCCGGACAGTATATGAAGCTTTCTTT
>-|-|TRBJ2-7|TRBV9
CASSAGHVANGQYF
TGTGCCAGCAGCGCCGGGCACGTGGCGAACGGGCAGTACTTC